This T cell receptor beta chain was obtained from a study of neurological immune-mediated disorders. Germline CDR1 SGDLS, CDR2 YYNGEE. The CDR3 consists of 16 residues. V shed 0 bases and J 7 bases; nucleotides not matched to a gene: 9. The healthy controls volunteered at a blood bank in Maryland, USA. The study built unsorted libraries from 2 million PBMCs kept at -80 C. The cDNA came from 5'RACE with 10-nucleotide random UMIs. TCRdb reprocessed the 5' RACE reads with MiXCR, giving one entry per CDR3 protein. The sample records tens of thousands of distinct CDR3 sequences, over 9.5% being singletons. In this sample, this clonotype turned up many times. Antigen: not known. The study's findings and limits: Expanded clones shared no identical CDR3 amino acid sequences across subjects, which suggested private TCR-beta repertoires in all groups.

The V call is TRBV9, the J call TRBJ2-1; TRBD2 matches at 8 bases. The sequence was obtained from a female donor in good health. The material sequenced was PBMCs. The CDR3 spells CASSVAGAGGENEQFF. For the CDR3, the DNA is TGTGCCAGCAGCGTAGCTGGGGCGGGAGGAGAGAATGAGCAGTTCTTC.